This is a list of T cell receptor beta chains from one sample in a study of CD8 T cells in Susac syndrome. In TCRdb, the immunoSEQ multiplex PCR reads were re-called with MiXCR into one record per CDR3 protein. Among about 180,000 distinct CDR3 sequences listed, 85% to 95% were seen once. Material: CD4+ T cells from PBMCs. The receptors here all came from a human donor with Susac syndrome. CDR3s include the opening cysteine and the closing phenylalanine or tryptophan. D genes are given only for firm matches. A clone size is listed for some rows: how often the clone was seen (once, few, many), or a class if it is expanded.

abundance	v_gene	j_gene	d_gene	CDR3nt	CDR3aa
NA	TRBV5-1	TRBJ2-7	NA	TGCGCCAGCAGCTCGGTAATAGGCTACGAGCAGTACTTC	CASSSVIGYEQYF
NA	TRBV29-1	TRBJ2-5	NA	TGCAGCGTTGAAGATTACGGGGCCCCTAAGGAAACCCAGTACTTC	CSVEDYGAPKETQYF
NA	TRBV2	TRBJ1-1	NA	TGTGCCAGCAGTGTAGAGCCGGGACCGAACACTGAAGCTTTCTTT	CASSVEPGPNTEAFF
NA	TRBV20-1	TRBJ1-1	TRBD1	TGCAGTGCCCTTGACAGGGGGAACACTGAAGCTTTCTTT	CSALDRGNTEAFF
NA	TRBV6-5	TRBJ2-7	TRBD1	TGTGCCAGCAGTTACTCGAACAGGGGGGTCTACGAGCAGTACTTC	CASSYSNRGVYEQYF
NA	TRBV4-3	TRBJ1-1	NA	TGCGCCAGCAGCCAAGATCGAAGTGGGAACATGAACACTGAAGCTTTCTTT	CASSQDRSGNMNTEAFF
NA	TRBV5-1	TRBJ1-1	NA	TGCGCCAGCAACTTAAGAGACAGTTTGAACACTGAAGCTTTCTTT	CASNLRDSLNTEAFF
NA	TRBV6-1	TRBJ2-7	NA	TGTGCCAGCCTCCGACACGACCCCTACGAGCAGTACTTC	CASLRHDPYEQYF
few	TRBV18	TRBJ2-3	TRBD1	TGTGCCAGCTCACCACCGGGACAGGCATCCACAGATACGCAGTATTTT	CASSPPGQASTDTQYF
NA	TRBV4-2	TRBJ2-3	NA	TGTGCCAGCAGCCAAGAGTCCGGGGGCACAGATACGCAGTATTTT	CASSQESGGTDTQYF
NA	TRBV29-1	TRBJ1-1	NA	TGCAGCGTGGGCGTTGGGGCAGGGGTGGGTGAAGCTTTCTTT	CSVGVGAGVGEAFF
once	TRBV9	TRBJ1-6	NA	TGTGCCAGCACCCCTGGCGGGGGGTATTCACCCCTCCACTTT	CASTPGGGYSPLHF
once	TRBV29-1	TRBJ1-2	NA	TGCAGCGTTGAAACGGGGAACTATGGCTACACCTTC	CSVETGNYGYTF
NA	TRBV5-4	TRBJ1-2	NA	TGTGCCAGCAGCCAGACCCAGGGAGATGGCTACACCTTC	CASSQTQGDGYTF
NA	TRBV6-5	TRBJ2-7	NA	TGTGCCTCCATGACGGGGACCTACGAGCAGTACTTC	CASMTGTYEQYF
NA	TRBV5-1	TRBJ1-1	NA	TGCGCCAGCAGCCCGTGGGGCGGAGGAGACACTGAAGCTTTCTTT	CASSPWGGGDTEAFF
NA	TRBV7-2	TRBJ1-2	NA	TGTGCCAGCAGCCTTGGACAGACACCCTCCGCGGGCTACACCTTC	CASSLGQTPSAGYTF
NA	TRBV6-1	TRBJ2-5	NA	TGTGCCAGCAGTGATGTGGGAAGGGAAGAGACCCAGTACTTC	CASSDVGREETQYF
NA	TRBV18	TRBJ1-1	TRBD1	TGTGCCAGCTCACCTGGTTCACAGGGGAGCACTGAAGCTTTCTTT	CASSPGSQGSTEAFF
NA	TRBV19	TRBJ1-2	NA	TGTGCCAGTAGTATAGAGGGCTGGGGCGAAGCGGACTATGGCTACACCTTC	CASSIEGWGEADYGYTF
NA	TRBV7-9	TRBJ2-2	NA	TGTGCCAGCAGCTTACATGGGGAGCTGTTTTTT	CASSLHGELFF
NA	TRBV16	TRBJ1-6	NA	TGTGCCAGCAGCCAATATGGGGTCGAGACACCCCTCCACTTT	CASSQYGVETPLHF
few	TRBV7-2	TRBJ2-3	TRBD2	TGTGCCAGCAGCCTCCTTTCGGCGGGGGGCACAGATACGCAGTATTTT	CASSLLSAGGTDTQYF
NA	TRBV7-8	TRBJ1-2	NA	TGTGCCAGCAGCCCGAGGGATCGGGCGGGTGGCTACACCTTC	CASSPRDRAGGYTF
NA	TRBV12-3/TRBV12-4	TRBJ1-5	TRBD1	TGTGCCAGCAGTGTGACAGGGGCAAGTCAGCCCCAGCATTTT	CASSVTGASQPQHF
NA	TRBV5-4	TRBJ2-3	TRBD2	TGTGCCAGCAGCGGCCCCGGGACTAGCGGGGTAGATACGCAGTATTTT	CASSGPGTSGVDTQYF
NA	TRBV20-1	TRBJ2-7	TRBD2	TGCAGTGCCCTGGGACTAGCGGGGGACTCCTACGAGCAGTACTTC	CSALGLAGDSYEQYF
NA	TRBV20-1	TRBJ2-7	TRBD2	TGCAGTGCTAGTGTTAGCGGGGGGGTCGAGCAGTACTTC	CSASVSGGVEQYF
once	TRBV2	TRBJ2-7	TRBD1	TGTGCCAGCAGAAAACAGGGACAGTCGACCTACGAGCAGTACTTC	CASRKQGQSTYEQYF
NA	TRBV29-1	TRBJ2-7	NA	TGCAGCGTTGGAGGGAACGGGAAAGGCGTAACCTACGAGCAGTACTTC	CSVGGNGKGVTYEQYF
once	TRBV2	TRBJ2-5	NA	TGTGCCACCACTGGGACCTACCCGGCCCAGTACTTC	CATTGTYPAQYF
NA	TRBV12-3/TRBV12-4	TRBJ2-5	TRBD2	TGTGCCAGCAGCCGCACTAGCGGCCAGTACTTC	CASSRTSGQYF
NA	TRBV5-4	TRBJ2-3	NA	TGTGCCAGCAGCCCAAACTCGGGGGCTGCAGATACGCAGTATTTT	CASSPNSGAADTQYF
NA	TRBV7-9	TRBJ1-4	NA	TGTGCCAGCAGCTACCTACAGGGAGGAGTTGAAAAACTGTTTTTT	CASSYLQGGVEKLFF
NA	TRBV18	TRBJ2-5	NA	TGTGCCAGCTCAACCACAGGGCGGGAGACCCAGTACTTC	CASSTTGRETQYF
NA	TRBV30	TRBJ2-5	NA	TGTGCCTGGAGTGTAATGGTCGAAGAGACCCAGTACTTC	CAWSVMVEETQYF
once	TRBV7-8	TRBJ1-3	TRBD1	TGTGCCAGCAGCTCCCGGGACAGGGTTTTAGGCTCTGGAAACACCATATATTTT	CASSSRDRVLGSGNTIYF
few	TRBV2	TRBJ2-5	TRBD2	TGTGCCAGCACTGGACTAGCGAGAGAGACCCAGTACTTC	CASTGLARETQYF
NA	TRBV14	TRBJ1-2	TRBD1	TGTGCCAGCAGCCAAGTCGGGGACAGGCGGGCCTATGGCTACACCTTC	CASSQVGDRRAYGYTF
NA	TRBV20-1	TRBJ2-1	NA	TGCAGTGCTAGAGAGGGGAACAATGAGCAGTTCTTC	CSAREGNNEQFF
NA	TRBV3-1	TRBJ2-3	TRBD2	TGTGCCAGCAGCCAGTCCGGACTAGCGGGGGGTGCAGATACGCAGTATTTT	CASSQSGLAGGADTQYF
NA	TRBV29-1	TRBJ1-1	NA	TGCAGCGTTGAGAGGGACCACCAAGCTTTCTTT	CSVERDHQAFF
NA	TRBV10-3	TRBJ2-7	NA	TGTGCCATCAGTGACAACTACGAGCAGTACTTC	CAISDNYEQYF
NA	TRBV10-3	TRBJ2-5	TRBD1	TGTGCCATCAGGCCGGGACAGGGAAATGGGGAGACCCAGTACTTC	CAIRPGQGNGETQYF
NA	TRBV7-3	TRBJ1-2	TRBD1	TGTGCCAGCAGCCCGGACAGGGGGCATGGCTACACCTTC	CASSPDRGHGYTF
NA	TRBV11-2	TRBJ2-7	TRBD2	TGTGCCAGCAGCTTAAGTGCGGGGGGCCTCTCCTACGAGCAGTACTTC	CASSLSAGGLSYEQYF
NA	TRBV19	TRBJ1-1	NA	TGTGCCAGTAGTATAGCAGGTCTGGTCACTGAAGCTTTCTTT	CASSIAGLVTEAFF
NA	TRBV7-9	TRBJ1-1	TRBD1	TGTGCCAGCAGCAAGACAGGGCTTGAAGCTTTCTTT	CASSKTGLEAFF
NA	TRBV20-1	TRBJ1-4	NA	TGCAGTGCTAGAGATCGCGGGGAAAAACTGTTTTTT	CSARDRGEKLFF
NA	TRBV11-1	TRBJ2-1	TRBD2	TGTGCCAGCAGCCAAAGCGGGGCCTACAATGAGCAGTTCTTC	CASSQSGAYNEQFF
NA	TRBV6-2/TRBV6-3	TRBJ1-1	NA	TGTGCCAGCAGGCACAGGGATAACACTGAAGCTTTCTTT	CASRHRDNTEAFF
NA	TRBV2	TRBJ1-5	NA	TGTGCCAGCACCCCCGGAAGGTTGATCCAGCCCCAGCATTTT	CASTPGRLIQPQHF
NA	TRBV7-2	TRBJ2-5	TRBD1	TGTGCCAGCAGTTTCAACAAGGGGGCGGGAGAGACCCAGTACTTC	CASSFNKGAGETQYF
NA	TRBV20-1	TRBJ1-1	NA	TGCAGTGCGACCCCGGACAGTGAAGCTTTCTTT	CSATPDSEAFF
NA	TRBV7-7	TRBJ2-5	TRBD2	TGTGCCAGCAGCTTGGGTCGGTCAACTAGCGGGGGGTTCACGGAGACCCAGTACTTC	CASSLGRSTSGGFTETQYF
NA	TRBV30	TRBJ2-3	TRBD1	TGTGCCTGGGGGACAGGGGGCAAGGCAGATACGCAGTATTTT	CAWGTGGKADTQYF
once	TRBV7-9	TRBJ2-5	TRBD2	TGTGCCAGCAGCTCACGCGGGGGAGAGGAAGAGACCCAGTACTTC	CASSSRGGEEETQYF
NA	TRBV7-2	TRBJ2-7	NA	TGTGCCAGCAGCTCACTACCAGAGGACTACGAGCAGTACTTC	CASSSLPEDYEQYF